This TCR beta chain was identified during a study of shared clonotypes between healthy human individuals. Data came from immunoSEQ multiplex PCR; TCRdb stores just in-frame clones and leaves some out. This table holds around 700,000 clones, around four fifths found once. The CDR3 contains 14 residues. V lost 3 bases to trimming and J lost 1 base, with 5 bases between them. Germline CDR1 reads SGHNT; CDR2 reads YYREEE (reference sequence). V gene TRBV5-4 combines with J gene TRBJ2-6; no firm D call. Specimen: memory CD4+ T cells sorted from blood. Subset indicated: CD45RA-negative fraction. The origin of this receptor is a woman under 40 in good health. CDR3 region: CASSSDSGANVLTF. In DNA, the CDR3 is TGTGCCAGCAGCTCAGATTCTGGGGCCAACGTCCTGACTTTC.